Listed below are T cell receptor beta chains from one sample, sequenced in a study of blood T cell repertoires in COVID-19. The data were produced by immunoSEQ multiplex PCR, yet TCRdb's version contains in-frame clones alone and is incomplete. This table holds roughly 200,000 clones, around nine tenths found once. Sequenced sample: peripheral blood. All receptors come from a man aged 55-75 years who had recovered from COVID-19. The CDR3 runs from the conserved cysteine through the conserved F or W. D genes are given only for firm matches. Clone sizes are given selectively: once, few, many, or a class where the clone is expanded.

J,size,V,D,CDR3,DNA
TRBJ1-1,NA,TRBV5-4,NA,CASSLDRMNTEAFF,TGTGCCAGCAGCTTAGACAGGATGAACACTGAAGCTTTCTTT
TRBJ1-1,NA,TRBV6-6,NA,CASTGDDNTEAFF,TGTGCCAGCACGGGGGATGATAACACTGAAGCTTTCTTT
TRBJ1-2,NA,TRBV27,NA,CASSRDTANYGYTF,TGTGCCAGCAGTAGGGACACCGCTAACTATGGCTACACCTTC
TRBJ2-1,NA,TRBV24-1,TRBD1,CATSELGTGDYNEQFF,TGTGCCACCAGTGAGCTGGGGACAGGGGACTACAATGAGCAGTTCTTC
TRBJ2-2,many,TRBV24-1,TRBD1,CATSDPSGQYTGELFF,TGTGCCACCAGTGACCCGTCGGGACAGTACACCGGGGAGCTGTTTTTT
TRBJ1-6,NA,TRBV7-2,NA,CASSLGSYNSPLHF,TGTGCCAGCAGCTTGGGCTCGTATAATTCACCCCTCCACTTT
TRBJ1-2,NA,TRBV19,TRBD1,CASSPSGTGLNYGYTF,TGTGCCAGTAGTCCATCCGGGACAGGGCTTAACTATGGCTACACCTTC
TRBJ1-6,NA,TRBV2,NA,CASSEIGGGSPLHF,TGTGCCAGCAGTGAAATCGGGGGGGGTTCACCCCTCCACTTT
TRBJ2-7,NA,TRBV18,NA,CASSPRDSGAYEQYF,TGTGCCAGCTCACCACGAGACAGTGGAGCCTACGAGCAGTACTTC
TRBJ2-7,NA,TRBV6-5,NA,CASSYSPGVGYEQYF,TGTGCCAGCAGTTACTCGCCGGGAGTCGGCTACGAGCAGTACTTC
TRBJ1-2,NA,TRBV6-5,NA,CATRREDGYTF,TGTGCCACCCGGAGGGAGGATGGCTACACCTTC
TRBJ2-1,NA,TRBV11-2,NA,CASSLVLEQFF,TGTGCCAGCAGCTTAGTTCTTGAGCAGTTCTTC
TRBJ2-2,NA,TRBV6-6,NA,CASSYRLTDTSGELFF,TGTGCCAGCAGTTACCGCCTGACAGATACTTCCGGGGAGCTGTTTTTT
TRBJ2-7,NA,TRBV19,NA,CASSIAQDSAYEQYF,TGTGCCAGTAGTATAGCTCAGGACAGCGCCTACGAGCAGTACTTC
TRBJ1-2,NA,TRBV24-1,NA,CATSDFVGVDNYGYTF,TGTGCCACCAGTGATTTCGTAGGGGTCGATAACTATGGCTACACCTTC
TRBJ2-1,NA,TRBV19,NA,CASSSRGSSYYNEQFF,TGTGCCAGTAGTAGCAGGGGAAGTTCCTATTACAATGAGCAGTTCTTC
TRBJ2-1,NA,TRBV5-1,NA,CASSVRDEQFF,TGCGCCAGCAGCGTCCGGGATGAGCAGTTCTTC
TRBJ2-1,NA,TRBV4-1,NA,CASSQSRSRGSYNEQFF,TGCGCCAGCAGCCAGTCCCGTAGTAGGGGCTCCTACAATGAGCAGTTCTTC
TRBJ2-1,NA,TRBV30,TRBD2,CAWSLLAGGEQFF,TGTGCCTGGAGCCTTCTAGCGGGAGGTGAGCAGTTCTTC
TRBJ1-4,NA,TRBV6-5,NA,CASSSGVTNEKLFF,TGTGCCAGCAGTTCGGGGGTCACTAATGAAAAACTGTTTTTT